This T cell receptor (beta chain) originates from a study of OX40 agonist ivuxolimab in advanced cancers. Study outcomes and limitations: Clonal expansion among partial responders at 0.1-3.0 mg/kg ranked near the lowest.

V was pared by 0 bases and J by 5 bases, with 17 bases between. This CDR3 is 16 amino acids long. CDR1 and CDR2 from the germline V gene are SGHRS and YFSETQ. Some clones are missing from TCRdb's copy, which holds only in-frame ones; the method was immunoSEQ multiplex PCR. The data show tens of thousands of clones, about 85% seen once. With respect to this clone: Its antigen is undetermined.

The V and J genes are TRBV5-1 and TRBJ1-1; D may be TRBD1 (5 bases). The sample was CD4+ or CD8+ T cells sorted from blood, taken in a trial of the OX40 agonist ivuxolimab. The sequence was collected from an adult with an advanced solid tumor such as melanoma, head and neck, liver or kidney cancer. Here the CDR3 DNA reads TGCGCCAGCAGCTTGGCCTTTGGGGGGGTTAAGACTGAAGCTTTCTTT. Translation: CASSLAFGGVKTEAFF.